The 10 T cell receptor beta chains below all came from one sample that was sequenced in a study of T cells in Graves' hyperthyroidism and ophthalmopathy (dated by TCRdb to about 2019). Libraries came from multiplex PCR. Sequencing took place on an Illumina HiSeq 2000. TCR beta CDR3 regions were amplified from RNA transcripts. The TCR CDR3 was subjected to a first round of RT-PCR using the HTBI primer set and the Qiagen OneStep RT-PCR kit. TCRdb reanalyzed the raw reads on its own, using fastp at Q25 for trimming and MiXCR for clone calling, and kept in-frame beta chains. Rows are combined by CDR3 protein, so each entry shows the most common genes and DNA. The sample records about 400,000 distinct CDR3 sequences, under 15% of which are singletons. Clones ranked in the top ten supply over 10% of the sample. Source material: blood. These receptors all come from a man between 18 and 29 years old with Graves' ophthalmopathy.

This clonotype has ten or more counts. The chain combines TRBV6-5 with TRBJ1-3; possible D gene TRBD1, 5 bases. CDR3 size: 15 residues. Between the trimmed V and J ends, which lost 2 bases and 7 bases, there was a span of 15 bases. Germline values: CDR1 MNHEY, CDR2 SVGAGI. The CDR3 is CASSYLGQGRNTIYF. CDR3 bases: TGTGCCAGCAGTTACCTGGGCCAGGGACGTAACACCATATATTTT.

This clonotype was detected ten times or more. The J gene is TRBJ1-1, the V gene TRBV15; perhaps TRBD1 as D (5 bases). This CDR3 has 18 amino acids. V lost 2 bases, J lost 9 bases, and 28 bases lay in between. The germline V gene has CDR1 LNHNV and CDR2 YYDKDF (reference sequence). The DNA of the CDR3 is TGTGCCACCAGCAGAAATAGGCCCGCCCAGGGACTGGGAGGCCAAGCTTTCTTT. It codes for CATSRNRPAQGLGGQAFF.

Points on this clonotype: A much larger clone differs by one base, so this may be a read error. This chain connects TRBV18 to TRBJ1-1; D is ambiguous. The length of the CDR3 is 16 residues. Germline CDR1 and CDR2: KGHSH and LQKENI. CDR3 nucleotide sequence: TGTGCCAGCTCACCACCGGGAGGAAGGCAGAACACTGAAACTTTCTTT. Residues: CASSPPGGRQNTETFF.

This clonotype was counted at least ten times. The CDR3 DNA sequence: TGTGCCAGCAGCTTAGGAGCTAGCACTGAAGCTTTCTTT. This codes for CASSLGASTEAFF. The chain joins TRBV11-3 to TRBJ1-1; D remains unclear. Germline V gene lookup returns CDR1 SGHNT and CDR2 YENEEA. The CDR3 sequence is 13 residues long. V lost 1 base and J 4 bases, leaving 7 bases between the germline ends.

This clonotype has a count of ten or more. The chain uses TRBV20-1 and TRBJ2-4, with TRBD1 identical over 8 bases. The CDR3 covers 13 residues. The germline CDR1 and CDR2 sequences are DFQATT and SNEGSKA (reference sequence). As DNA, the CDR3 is TGCAGCGCCATCAGGACAGGGCAAAACATTCAGTACTTC. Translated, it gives CSAIRTGQNIQYF.

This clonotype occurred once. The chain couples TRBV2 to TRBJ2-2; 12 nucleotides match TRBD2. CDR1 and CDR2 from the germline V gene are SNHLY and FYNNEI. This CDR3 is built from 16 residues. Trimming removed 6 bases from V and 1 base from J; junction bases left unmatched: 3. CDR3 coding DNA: TGTGCCAGCAGCAAGGGACTAGCGGGGAACACCGGGGAGCTGTTTTTT. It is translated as CASSKGLAGNTGELFF. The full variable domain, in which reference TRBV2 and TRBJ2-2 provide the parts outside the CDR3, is EPEVTQTPSHQVTQMGQEVILRCVPISNHLYFYWYRQILGQKVEFLVSFYNNEISEKSEIFDDQFSVERPDGSNFTLKIRSTKLEDSAMYFCASSKGLAGNTGELFFGEGSRLTVL.

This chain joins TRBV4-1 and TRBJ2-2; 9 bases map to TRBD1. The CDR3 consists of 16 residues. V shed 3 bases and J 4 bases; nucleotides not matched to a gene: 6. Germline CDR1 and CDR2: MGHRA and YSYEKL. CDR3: CASSQGQGLITGELFF. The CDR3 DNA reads TGCGCCAGCAGCCAGGGACAGGGATTAATCACCGGGGAGCTGTTTTTT.

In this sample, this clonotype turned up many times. The CDR3 DNA sequence: TGTGCCAGCAGTGACCCCCAGATAGGGTTGAACACTGAAGCTTTCTTT. Its translation: CASSDPQIGLNTEAFF. The chain has TRBV2 and TRBJ1-1; D unresolved. The CDR3 runs 16 residues. V was clipped by 3 bases and J by 0 bases, with 14 bases between them. Germline CDR1 is SNHLY and CDR2 is FYNNEI.

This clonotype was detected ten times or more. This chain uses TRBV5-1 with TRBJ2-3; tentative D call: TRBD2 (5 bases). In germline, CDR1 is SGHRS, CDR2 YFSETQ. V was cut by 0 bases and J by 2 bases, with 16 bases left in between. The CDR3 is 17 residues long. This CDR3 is CASSLGWMRANTDTQYF. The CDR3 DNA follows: TGCGCCAGCAGCTTGGGATGGATGAGGGCCAACACAGATACGCAGTATTTT. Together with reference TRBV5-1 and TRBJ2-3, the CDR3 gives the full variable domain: KAGVTQTPRYLIKTRGQQVTLSCSPISGHRSVSWYQQTPGQGLQFLFEYFSETQRNKGNFPGRFSGRQFSNSRSEMNVSTLELGDSALYLCASSLGWMRANTDTQYFGPGTRLTVL.

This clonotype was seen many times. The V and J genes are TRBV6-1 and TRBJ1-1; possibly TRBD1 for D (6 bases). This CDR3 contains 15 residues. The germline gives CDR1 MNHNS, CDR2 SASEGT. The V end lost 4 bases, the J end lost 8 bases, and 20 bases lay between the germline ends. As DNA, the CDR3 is TGTGCCAGCAGTGCAAAGGGGGGCCCCAAGAGGGAAGCTTTCTTT. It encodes CASSAKGGPKREAFF.